This T cell receptor beta chain originates from a study of T cells expressing NK-cell markers. TCRdb re-called the 5' RACE reads; every CDR3 protein appears as one record, without DNA. This repertoire includes approximately 420,000 distinct CDR3 sequences. CDR1 is DFQATT and CDR2 is SNEGSKA in the germline V gene (reference sequence). The CDR3 is 14 residues long. This rearrangement joins TRBV20-1 to TRBJ1-2; the D gene TCRdb calls, TRBD1, cannot be checked with no DNA. This clonotype was obtained from a woman between 50 and 59 years old in good health. Material for sequencing was blood T cells: a sorted CD56 or NKG2C T cell subset, CD4+ or CD8+ T cells, or bulk PBMC T cells (not recorded which). CDR3 amino acids: CSARLQGVVEGYTF.